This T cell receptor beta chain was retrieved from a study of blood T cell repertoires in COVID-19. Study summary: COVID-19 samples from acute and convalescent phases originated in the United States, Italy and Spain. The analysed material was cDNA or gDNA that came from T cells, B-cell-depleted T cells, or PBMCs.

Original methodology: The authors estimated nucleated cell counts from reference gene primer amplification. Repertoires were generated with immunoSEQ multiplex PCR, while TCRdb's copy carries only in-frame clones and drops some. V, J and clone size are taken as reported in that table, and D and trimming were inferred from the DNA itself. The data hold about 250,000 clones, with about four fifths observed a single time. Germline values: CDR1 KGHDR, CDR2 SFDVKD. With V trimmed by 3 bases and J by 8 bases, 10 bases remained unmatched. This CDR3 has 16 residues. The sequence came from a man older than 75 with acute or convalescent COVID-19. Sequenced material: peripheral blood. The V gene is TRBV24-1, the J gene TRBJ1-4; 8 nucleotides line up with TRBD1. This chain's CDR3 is CATSDRPDRGEEKLFF. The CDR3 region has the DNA TGTGCCACCAGTGATCGCCCTGACAGGGGTGAAGAAAAACTGTTTTTT.